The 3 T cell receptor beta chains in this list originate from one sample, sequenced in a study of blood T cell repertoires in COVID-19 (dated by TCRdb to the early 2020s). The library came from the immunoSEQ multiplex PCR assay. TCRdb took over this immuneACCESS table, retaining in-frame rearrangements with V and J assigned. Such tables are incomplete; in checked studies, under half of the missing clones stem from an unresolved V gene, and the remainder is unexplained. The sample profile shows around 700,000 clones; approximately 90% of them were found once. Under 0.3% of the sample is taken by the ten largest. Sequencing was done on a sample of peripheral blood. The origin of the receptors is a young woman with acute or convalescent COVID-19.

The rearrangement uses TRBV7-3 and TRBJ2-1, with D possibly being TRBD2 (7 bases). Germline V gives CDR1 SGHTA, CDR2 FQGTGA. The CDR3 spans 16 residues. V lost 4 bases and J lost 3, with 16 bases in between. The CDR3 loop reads CASSSKRGGSYNEQFF. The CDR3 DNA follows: TGTGCCAGCAGCTCGAAGAGGGGGGGAAGCTACAATGAGCAGTTCTTC.

CDR3 amino acids: CASSPARGLAYEQYF. For the CDR3, the DNA is TGTGCCAGCAGCCCCGCTAGGGGATTGGCCTACGAGCAGTACTTC. This chain joins TRBV3-1 (or the pseudogene TRBV3-2) and TRBJ2-7, with D tentatively TRBD1 (5 bases). Germline V gene lookup returns CDR1 LGHDT and CDR2 YNNKEL (reference sequence). Trimming removed 4 bases from V and 2 bases from J, with 15 bases in between. The length of the CDR3 is 15 residues.

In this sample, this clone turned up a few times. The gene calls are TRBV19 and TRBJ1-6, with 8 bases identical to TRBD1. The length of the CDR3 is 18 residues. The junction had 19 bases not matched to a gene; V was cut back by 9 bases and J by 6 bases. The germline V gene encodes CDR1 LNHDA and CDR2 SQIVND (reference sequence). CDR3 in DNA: TGTGCCAGCAGAGGCGGGACAGGTACTACGGGGCTTAATTCACCCCTCCACTTT. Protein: CASRGGTGTTGLNSPLHF.